Below are 2 T cell receptor beta chains sequenced from a single sample in a study of liver allograft versus peripheral blood T cells. Study as a whole: The authors compared T cell receptor repertoires in transplanted livers with those in the peripheral blood of recipients.

TCRdb passed the reads through MiXCR, listing each CDR3 protein once. The sample yields 9,500 to 13,000 distinct CDR3 sequences, about 18% seen once. These receptors came from a human patient who had a liver transplant. The T cells may partly be graft donor cells.

This clonotype is labeled as large. J is TRBJ2-2 and V is TRBV10-3; no reliable D call. V was trimmed by 0 bases and J by 4 bases, leaving 6 bases between them. CDR1 and CDR2 (germline): ENHRY, SYGVKD. The CDR3 runs to 14 residues. The CDR3 is CAISESGFTGELFF. In nucleotides, the CDR3 is TGTGCCATCAGTGAGTCCGGGTTCACCGGGGAGCTGTTTTTT.

About this clonotype: A much bigger clone sits one base away, suggesting this may be a read error. The rearrangement links TRBV10-3 to TRBJ2-3, with D unclear. This CDR3 region has 14 residues. Looked up from germline, CDR1 is ENHRY and CDR2 is SYGVKD. As DNA, the CDR3 is TGTGTCATCAGTGGGGTCAGGAGCACAGATACGCAGTATTTT. Translating it yields CVISGVRSTDTQYF.